These 30 T cell receptor beta chains originate from one sample sequenced in a study of blood T cell repertoires in COVID-19. Here immunoSEQ multiplex PCR was the method, and the copy in TCRdb shows in-frame clones only, minus some. This table has about 350,000 clones, about nine tenths appearing once. Sequences were obtained from peripheral blood. The receptors derive from a man under 40 with COVID-19, enrolled during active disease.

As concerns this clone: This sample also contains other DNA sequences that code for the same CDR3. The chain couples TRBV6-2 or TRBV6-3 to TRBJ2-7; D is unresolved. Per the germline V gene, CDR1 is MNHEY and CDR2 is SVGEGT. The CDR3 is 11 residues long. Trimming removed 6 bases at V and 3 bases at J, with 6 bases between. CDR3: CASSSYYEQYF. The CDR3 DNA reads TGTGCCAGCAGCTCTTACTACGAGCAGTACTTC.

The genes are TRBV3-1 (or the pseudogene TRBV3-2) and TRBJ2-7; D is unclear. There are 13 residues in the CDR3. Germline values: CDR1 LGHDT, CDR2 YNNKEL (reference sequence). V gave up 2 bases and J gave up 6 bases, with 11 bases separating them. The CDR3: CASSQLNSPEQYF. CDR3 nucleotides: TGTGCCAGCAGCCAATTGAACAGTCCCGAGCAGTACTTC.

The chain couples TRBV27 to TRBJ2-7, with D uncertain. The CDR3 runs to 16 residues. The V end lost 2 bases, the J end lost 5 bases, and 19 bases lay between the germline ends. The germline CDR1 and CDR2 sequences are MNHEY and SMNVEV (reference sequence). Here the CDR3 DNA reads TGTGCCAGCAGTTTAGACCCGGCAGGATTAAGAAACGAGCAGTACTTC. Translating gives CASSLDPAGLRNEQYF.

The J gene is TRBJ2-7, the V gene TRBV30; D is perhaps TRBD2 (5 bases). Trimming removed 0 bases at V and 5 bases at J, with 14 bases between. CDR1 is GTSNPN, CDR2 SVGIG, per germline (reference sequence). The CDR3 is 14 residues long. CDR3: CAWSVPQFGNEQYF. The CDR3 DNA reads TGTGCCTGGAGTGTACCTCAATTCGGGAACGAGCAGTACTTC.

This chain connects TRBV29-1 to TRBJ2-7; 8 bases are a match to TRBD2. CDR3 length equals 11 residues. V lost 6 bases, J lost 5 bases, and 3 bases stayed unmatched. Germline-derived CDR1 and CDR2 are SQVTM and ANQGSEA. The CDR3 region has the DNA TGCAGCGTAGTACTAGCGGACGAGCAGTACTTC. This translates into CSVVLADEQYF.

This clone was seen a few times. Other nucleotide sequences from this sample produce the same CDR3. This sequence joins TRBV5-1 and TRBJ1-2; possible D gene TRBD1, 6 bases. Trimming removed 0 bases at V and 0 bases at J, with 6 bases between. The CDR3 is 14 amino acids. Germline CDR1 and CDR2: SGHRS and YFSETQ. In nucleotides, the CDR3 is TGCGCCAGCAGCTTGGGGACAGCTAACTATGGCTACACCTTC. It translates to CASSLGTANYGYTF. The complete variable domain, with remaining parts taken from reference TRBV5-1 and TRBJ1-2, reads KAGVTQTPRYLIKTRGQQVTLSCSPISGHRSVSWYQQTPGQGLQFLFEYFSETQRNKGNFPGRFSGRQFSNSRSEMNVSTLELGDSALYLCASSLGTANYGYTFGSGTRLTVV.

The CDR3 coding sequence is TGTGCCAGCAGTTACTCCTGGGAAGGAGCGGACGAGCAGTACTTC. It encodes CASSYSWEGADEQYF. The chain joins TRBV6-5 to TRBJ2-7; D is possibly TRBD2 (5 bases). The germline V gene has CDR1 MNHEY and CDR2 SVGAGI. The CDR3 totals 15 residues. The V and J ends lost 0 bases and 5 bases respectively, with 14 bases between them.

Concerning this clone: The junction does not match germline at one end; this may be a read error. The chain uses TRBV6-2 or TRBV6-3 and TRBJ2-1, with 16 bases lining up with TRBD2. Germline CDR1 MNHEY, CDR2 SVGEGT. There are 17 residues in the CDR3. As DNA, the CDR3 is TGTGCCAGCAGTCACTCGGGACTAGCGGGGGGGACGGGAGAGCAGTTCTTC. Protein sequence: CASSHSGLAGGTGEQFF.

The CDR3 loop is CASSDRANDSPLHF. The CDR3 bases are TGTGCCAGCAGCGACAGGGCGAACGATTCACCCCTCCACTTT. This sequence joins TRBV11-3 and TRBJ1-6; 7 bases are a match to TRBD1. Trimming removed 5 bases from V and 8 bases from J; junction bases left unmatched: 6. The CDR3 sequence is 14 residues long. Germline CDR1 SGHNT, CDR2 YENEEA.

The chain uses TRBV6-6 and TRBJ1-6, with TRBD1 as a possible D gene (6 bases). Germline CDR1 and CDR2: MNHNY and SVGAGI (reference sequence). The CDR3 totals 14 residues. V lost 5 bases, J lost 9 bases, and 14 bases lay in between. DNA for the CDR3: TGTGCCAGCAGTGGGGGCAGCTGGGGTTCACCCCTCCACTTT. Protein sequence: CASSGGSWGSPLHF.

The CDR3 spells CASRRTDSSGANVLTF. CDR3 bases: TGTGCCAGTAGGCGGACAGACAGCTCTGGGGCCAACGTCCTGACTTTC. V is TRBV19 and J is TRBJ2-6; D may be TRBD1 (6 bases). With 6 bases removed from V and 0 bases from J, the gap between germline ends came to 12 bases. The V gene's germline CDR1 is LNHDA and CDR2 SQIVND (reference sequence). The CDR3 is 16 residues long.

The rearrangement uses TRBV4-1 and TRBJ2-2; possibly TRBD1 for D (5 bases). The V and J ends lost 2 bases and 4 bases respectively, with 14 bases between them. Germline V gene lookup returns CDR1 MGHRA and CDR2 YSYEKL. The CDR3 sequence is 16 residues long. CDR3 loop: CASSQRGHTRTGELFF. The DNA of the CDR3 is TGCGCCAGCAGCCAACGCGGACATACTCGCACCGGGGAGCTGTTTTTT.

The chain combines TRBV7-8 with TRBJ2-1, with D unclear. This CDR3 spans 15 amino acids. Germline V gene sequence: CDR1 SGHVS, CDR2 FQNEAQ. Trimming removed 0 bases from V and 9 bases from J, with 15 bases in between. This CDR3 reads CASSLAVRRRGEQFF. CDR3 DNA: TGTGCCAGCAGCTTAGCGGTGAGACGACGAGGTGAGCAGTTCTTC.

At least ten counts were recorded for this clone. The chain joins TRBV28 to TRBJ2-7, with a weak D call TRBD1 (6 bases). The V gene's germline CDR1 is MDHEN and CDR2 SYDVKM. The CDR3 is made up of 15 amino acids. The V end was cut by 8 bases, the J end by 1 base, with 18 bases between. CDR3 nucleotides: TGTGCCAGCCCCCCCCGGACAGCTATATCCTACGAGCAGTACTTC. Residues: CASPPRTAISYEQYF.

The chain combines TRBV6-4 with TRBJ1-1, with a weak D call TRBD1 (5 bases). CDR3 size: 13 residues. V lost 4 bases, J lost 7 bases, and 13 bases lay in between. Germline-derived CDR1 and CDR2 are MRHNA and SNTAGT. The CDR3 DNA is TGTGCCAGCAGTGCCGAGGCGGGACTTGAAGCTTTCTTT. The encoded protein is CASSAEAGLEAFF.

V usage is TRBV10-3 and J usage is TRBJ2-5; weak D call: TRBD2 (5 bases). V was cut by 6 bases and J by 4 bases, with 21 bases left in between. The CDR3 length is 16 residues. Germline loops: CDR1 ENHRY, CDR2 SYGVKD. The CDR3 region is CAISPEGAAGIETQYF. CDR3 in DNA: TGTGCCATCAGCCCCGAGGGAGCGGCCGGGATAGAGACCCAGTACTTC.

The rearrangement joins TRBV20-1 to TRBJ2-7; 8 nucleotides agree with TRBD2. Germline trimming cut 3 bases from V and 2 bases from J; bases unmatched to any gene: 9. The CDR3 is 15 amino acids. Germline CDR1 and CDR2: DFQATT and SNEGSKA (reference sequence). The CDR3 here is CSASLSGRVPYEQYF. CDR3 DNA: TGCAGTGCTAGTTTGAGCGGGAGAGTGCCCTACGAGCAGTACTTC.

The rearrangement links TRBV5-6 to TRBJ2-1, with TRBD1 identical over 8 bases. The CDR3 covers 16 residues. Per the germline V gene, CDR1 is SGHDT and CDR2 is YYEEEE. Germline trimming cut 1 base from V and 3 bases from J; bases unmatched to any gene: 6. Written as DNA, the CDR3 is TGTGCCAGCAGCTTGCCCGGGACAGGTGGCTACAATGAGCAGTTCTTC. Translation gives CASSLPGTGGYNEQFF.

For this clone: Within the sample, other DNA sequences also encode this same CDR3. This rearrangement joins TRBV11-2 to TRBJ2-2; D ambiguous. The CDR3 extends over 14 amino acids. Trimming took 0 bases from V and 1 from J, leaving 3 bases between them. Germline V gene sequence: CDR1 SGHAT, CDR2 FQNNGV. CDR3 protein: CASSLDRNTGELFF. The CDR3 bases are TGTGCCAGCAGCTTAGATAGGAACACCGGGGAGCTGTTTTTT.

J is TRBJ1-3 and V is TRBV13; D uncertain. The CDR3 covers 16 residues. Deletions cut 7 bases from V and 0 bases from J, with 16 bases between. CDR1 and CDR2 (germline): PRHDT, FYEKMQ (reference sequence). The CDR3 region is CASNPSRGYSGNTIYF. In DNA, the CDR3 is TGTGCCAGCAACCCCTCCCGGGGATACTCTGGAAACACCATATATTTT.

The chain carries TRBV5-6 and TRBJ2-1; 9 bases agree with TRBD1. The J segment lost 7 bases and the V segment lost 4 bases, leaving 9 bases of the junction unmatched. The germline gives CDR1 SGHDT, CDR2 YYEEEE. The CDR3 contains 15 residues. CDR3 amino acids: CASSSTGTGKNEQFF. The DNA of the CDR3 is TGTGCCAGCAGCAGTACCGGGACAGGGAAAAATGAGCAGTTCTTC.

The chain links TRBV28 to TRBJ2-1, with 7 bases that match TRBD2. Per germline, CDR1 MDHEN and CDR2 SYDVKM. Germline trimming cut 5 bases from V and 7 bases from J; bases unmatched to any gene: 14. The CDR3 is 16 residues long. CDR3: CASSIRAGERRNEQFF. DNA of the CDR3: TGTGCCAGCAGTATTAGGGCGGGAGAGAGGAGGAATGAGCAGTTCTTC.

J is TRBJ1-5 and V is TRBV7-3; D is ambiguous. This CDR3 has 13 amino acids. Germline CDR1 and CDR2: SGHTA and FQGTGA. The germline V and J ends were trimmed by 5 bases and 6 bases, with 11 bases remaining between them. The chain's CDR3 is CASSPGPGQPQHF. The CDR3 nucleotides are TGTGCCAGCAGCCCTGGCCCGGGTCAGCCCCAGCATTTT.

The genes are TRBV6-5 and TRBJ1-2, with 8 bases aligning to TRBD1. Germline-derived CDR1 and CDR2 are MNHEY and SVGAGI. This CDR3 region has 14 residues. The ends lost 4 bases at V and 5 bases at J; junction bases unmatched: 6. CDR3 DNA: TGTGCCAGCAGTTCAGGACAGGGCAGTTATGGCTACACCTTC. Translation gives CASSSGQGSYGYTF.

V gene TRBV4-1 combines with J gene TRBJ2-7; TRBD1 matches 7 bases. CDR1 is MGHRA, CDR2 YSYEKL, per germline. V shed 0 bases, J shed 2 bases, and the junction held 10 bases outside the gene matches. The CDR3 sequence is 17 residues long. The CDR3 DNA follows: TGCGCCAGCAGCCAAGACTCAGAGACAGGGTTAACCTACGAGCAGTACTTC. Protein product: CASSQDSETGLTYEQYF.

This sequence joins TRBV4-2 and TRBJ1-2; the D gene is possibly TRBD1 (5 bases). This CDR3 spans 16 amino acids. The germline V gene has CDR1 LGHNA and CDR2 YNFKEQ. The ends were cut back, 2 bases at V and 5 bases at J, with 18 bases in the middle. The CDR3, as DNA: TGTGCCAGCAGCCAACCCACCCAGGGCCTAAGTTATGGCTACACCTTC. It encodes CASSQPTQGLSYGYTF.

CDR3 nucleotides: TGTGCCAGTAGTTTATGGACAGGGGGGATGAACACTGAAGCTTTCTTT. Amino acid sequence: CASSLWTGGMNTEAFF. The rearrangement links TRBV19 to TRBJ1-1; the match to TRBD1 covers 10 bases. The germline V gene encodes CDR1 LNHDA and CDR2 SQIVND (reference sequence). The CDR3 runs 16 residues. V shed 5 bases and J 0 bases; nucleotides not matched to a gene: 6.

This clone occurred once. The chain employs TRBV5-8 and TRBJ1-1; no definite D call. Deletions cut 2 bases from V and 1 base from J, with 9 bases between. Germline CDR1 reads SGHTS; CDR2 reads YDEGEE. This CDR3 comprises 14 residues. The CDR3: CASSLEVKNTEAFF. Here the CDR3 DNA reads TGTGCCAGCAGCTTAGAGGTAAAGAACACTGAAGCTTTCTTT.

The chain couples TRBV28 to TRBJ1-1, with 7 bases that match TRBD1. Germline V gene lookup returns CDR1 MDHEN and CDR2 SYDVKM. Trimming removed 8 bases from V and 3 bases from J; junction bases left unmatched: 12. The CDR3 length is 15 residues. This CDR3 reads CASRRLNRGYTEAFF. The DNA for the CDR3 is TGTGCCAGCCGACGACTAAACAGGGGCTACACTGAAGCTTTCTTT.

The genes are TRBV5-4 and TRBJ2-1; D is unclear. CDR3 length: 12 amino acids. In germline, CDR1 is SGHNT, CDR2 YYREEE (reference sequence). The CDR3 is CAARGPENEQFF. The CDR3 bases are TGTGCAGCCCGCGGTCCGGAGAATGAGCAGTTCTTC.